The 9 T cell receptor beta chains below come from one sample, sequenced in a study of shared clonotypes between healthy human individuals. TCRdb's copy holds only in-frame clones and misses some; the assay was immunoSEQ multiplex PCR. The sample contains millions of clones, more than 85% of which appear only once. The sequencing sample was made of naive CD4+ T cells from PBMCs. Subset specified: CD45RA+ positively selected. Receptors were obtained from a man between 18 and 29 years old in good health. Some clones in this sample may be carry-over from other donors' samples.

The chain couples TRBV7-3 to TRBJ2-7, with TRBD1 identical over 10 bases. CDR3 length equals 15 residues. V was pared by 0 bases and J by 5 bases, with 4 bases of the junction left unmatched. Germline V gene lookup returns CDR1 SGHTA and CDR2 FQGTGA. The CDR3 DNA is TGTGCCAGCAGCTTAACGAGGGACAGGGGCCACGAGCAGTACTTC. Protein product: CASSLTRDRGHEQYF.

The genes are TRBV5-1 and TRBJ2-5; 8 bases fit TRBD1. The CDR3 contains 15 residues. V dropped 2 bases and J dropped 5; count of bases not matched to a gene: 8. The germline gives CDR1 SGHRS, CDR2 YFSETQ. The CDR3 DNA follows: TGCGCCAGCAGCTTTCAGGGGGCAGGAGGGGAGACCCAGTACTTC. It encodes CASSFQGAGGETQYF. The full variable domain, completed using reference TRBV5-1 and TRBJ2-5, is KAGVTQTPRYLIKTRGQQVTLSCSPISGHRSVSWYQQTPGQGLQFLFEYFSETQRNKGNFPGRFSGRQFSNSRSEMNVSTLELGDSALYLCASSFQGAGGETQYFGPGTRLLVL.

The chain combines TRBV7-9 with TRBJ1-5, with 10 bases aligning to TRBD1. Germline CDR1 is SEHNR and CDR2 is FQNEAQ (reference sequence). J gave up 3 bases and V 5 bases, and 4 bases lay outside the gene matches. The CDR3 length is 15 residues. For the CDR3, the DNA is TGTGCCAGCAGCCCGGACAGGGGGGTCAATCAGCCCCAGCATTTT. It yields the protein CASSPDRGVNQPQHF.

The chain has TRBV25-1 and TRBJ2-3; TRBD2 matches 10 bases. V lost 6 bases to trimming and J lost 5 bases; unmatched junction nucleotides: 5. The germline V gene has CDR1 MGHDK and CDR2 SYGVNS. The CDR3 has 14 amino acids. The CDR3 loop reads CASSSSGRGDTQYF. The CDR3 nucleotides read TGTGCCAGCAGCTCTAGCGGGAGAGGAGATACGCAGTATTTT.

The CDR3 region has the DNA TGTGCCAGCAGCTTAGTTCTCGGGGAAGCTTTCTTT. Its translation is CASSLVLGEAFF. This chain joins TRBV11-1 and TRBJ1-1; D is unclear. Per the germline V gene, CDR1 is SGHAT and CDR2 is FQDESV (reference sequence). The V gene lost 1 base and the J gene lost 8 bases, with 8 bases spanning the gap. The CDR3 loop spans 12 amino acids.

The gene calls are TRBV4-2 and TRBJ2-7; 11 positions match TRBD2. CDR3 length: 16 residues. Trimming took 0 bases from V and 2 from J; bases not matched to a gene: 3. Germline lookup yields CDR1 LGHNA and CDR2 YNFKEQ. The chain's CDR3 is CASSQDGTSGPYEQYF. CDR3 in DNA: TGTGCCAGCAGCCAAGATGGGACTAGCGGTCCCTACGAGCAGTACTTC.

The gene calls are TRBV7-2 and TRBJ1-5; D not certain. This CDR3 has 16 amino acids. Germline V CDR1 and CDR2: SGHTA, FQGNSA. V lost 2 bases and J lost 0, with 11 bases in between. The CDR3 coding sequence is TGTGCCAGCAGCTTAAATGGCGCAACTAGCAATCAGCCCCAGCATTTT. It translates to CASSLNGATSNQPQHF.

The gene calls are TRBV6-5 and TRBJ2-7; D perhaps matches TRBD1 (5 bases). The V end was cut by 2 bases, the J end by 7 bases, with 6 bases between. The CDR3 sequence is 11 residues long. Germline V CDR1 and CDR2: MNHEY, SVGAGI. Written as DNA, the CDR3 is TGTGCCAGCAGTTACAAGGGGGAGCAGTACTTC. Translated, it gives CASSYKGEQYF.

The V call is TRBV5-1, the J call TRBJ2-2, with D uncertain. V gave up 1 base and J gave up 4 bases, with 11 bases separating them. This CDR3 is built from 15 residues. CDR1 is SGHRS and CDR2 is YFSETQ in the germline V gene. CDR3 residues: CASSLLRSGTGELFF. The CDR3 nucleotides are TGCGCCAGCAGCTTGTTACGGTCGGGCACCGGGGAGCTGTTTTTT.